Following are 21 T cell receptor beta chains from one sample sequenced in a study of T cell repertoires in cytomegalovirus infection. TCRdb independently ran MiXCR on the reads; one entry per CDR3 protein. Among roughly 920,000 distinct CDR3 sequences listed, approximately 31% were seen once. No cognate antigen is known for these TCRs. This material consisted of cultured CD8+ T cells from PBMCs, taken from culture after CMV antigen stimulation. All receptors derive from a human donor in good health (CMV status not recorded). Some clones in this sample may be carry-over from other donors' samples.

There are a few counts of this clonotype. The rearrangement uses TRBV5-6 and TRBJ2-7; 8 positions match TRBD2. Germline values: CDR1 SGHDT, CDR2 YYEEEE. After removal of 4 bases from V and 6 bases from J, the junction contained 12 bases not matched to a gene. The length of the CDR3 is 15 residues. CDR3 sequence reads: CASSTLPRGGREQYF. CDR3 nucleotides: TGTGCCAGCAGCACCCTTCCTCGGGGGGGCCGCGAGCAGTACTTC.

The chain joins TRBV19 to TRBJ1-6, with TRBD1 identical over 7 bases. V lost 5 bases and J lost 8; bases outside the gene matches: 12. CDR1 LNHDA and CDR2 SQIVND come from the germline V gene (reference sequence). CDR3 length: 16 residues. The CDR3 DNA reads TGTGCCAGTAGTGCGGCCTCGGGACAGCCTCATTCACCCCTCCACTTT. Translating it yields CASSAASGQPHSPLHF.

This clonotype was detected a few times. V is TRBV7-9 and J is TRBJ2-2, with 7 positions matching TRBD1. V dropped 3 bases and J dropped 4; count of bases not matched to a gene: 5. This CDR3 has 15 residues. Germline V lookup: CDR1 SEHNR, CDR2 FQNEAQ (reference sequence). CDR3 bases: TGTGCCAGCAGCTTTCGGGACAGAGCCACCGGGGAGCTGTTTTTT. Protein sequence: CASSFRDRATGELFF.

The rearrangement joins TRBV4-1 to TRBJ1-2; D remains unclear. Germline V gene sequence: CDR1 MGHRA, CDR2 YSYEKL. Trimming shortened V by 0 bases and J by 2 bases, and 13 bases separated the two germline ends. The CDR3 length is 16 residues. The CDR3 bases are TGCGCCAGCAGCCAAGAGGTGCGGGAGTACAACTATGGCTACACCTTC. It codes for CASSQEVREYNYGYTF.

The chain recombines TRBV19 with TRBJ2-3; D remains unclear. CDR1 is LNHDA, CDR2 SQIVND, per germline (reference sequence). The CDR3 runs to 16 residues. Trimming cost V 6 bases and J 0 bases, with 16 bases left between them. The CDR3 sequence: CASRTQDSSSTDTQYF. The CDR3 nucleotides are TGTGCCAGTAGGACCCAAGACTCTTCTAGCACAGATACGCAGTATTTT.

For this clonotype: It may be a read error: a sequence one base away is much more abundant. This rearrangement joins TRBV19 to TRBJ1-1, with D unresolved. This CDR3 comprises 13 residues. Germline V gives CDR1 LNHDA, CDR2 SQIVND (reference sequence). Trimming stripped 1 base from V and 2 bases from J, with 5 bases between. The CDR3 loop is CASSIGINTEAFF. The DNA of the CDR3 is TGTGCCAGTAGTATAGGGATTAACACTGAAGCTTTCTTT.

The chain links TRBV28 to TRBJ2-7, with D possibly called TRBD1 or TRBD2 (5 bases each). V was trimmed by 4 bases and J by 1 base, leaving 26 bases between them. Germline CDR1 is MDHEN and CDR2 is SYDVKM. The CDR3 sequence is 19 residues long. This CDR3 is CASSSTPGIIEGVSYEQYV. The CDR3 DNA sequence: TGTGCCAGCAGTTCCACCCCGGGGATAATCGAAGGGGTTTCCTACGAGCAGTACGTC.

This clonotype was seen a handful of times. This chain connects TRBV7-9 to TRBJ2-3; weak D call: TRBD2 (5 bases). The CDR3 has 19 residues. Trimming took 5 bases from V and 0 from J, leaving 24 bases between them. CDR1 and CDR2 from the germline V gene are SEHNR and FQNEAQ (reference sequence). The CDR3: CASSTGLSALGPSTDTQYF. DNA for the CDR3: TGTGCCAGCAGCACCGGACTTTCGGCATTAGGACCTAGCACAGATACGCAGTATTTT.

The V gene is TRBV5-6, the J gene TRBJ1-1; a possible D gene is TRBD1 (5 bases). V was cut by 0 bases and J by 10 bases, with 13 bases left in between. CDR1 and CDR2 from the germline V gene are SGHDT and YYEEEE. There are 13 residues in the CDR3. CDR3 in amino acids: CASSLEQAFPAFF. CDR3 DNA sequence: TGTGCCAGCAGCTTGGAACAGGCCTTTCCAGCTTTCTTT.

This clonotype has more than one count but fewer than ten. The chain recombines TRBV12-3 or TRBV12-4 with TRBJ1-6; tentatively, D is TRBD1 (6 bases). V lost 3 bases and J lost 9, with 12 bases in between. The CDR3 is made up of 14 amino acids. CDR3 protein: CASSFGDIRSPLHF. CDR3 coding DNA: TGTGCCAGCAGTTTCGGGGACATCCGTTCACCCCTCCACTTT.

This clonotype was counted between two and nine times. The chain uses TRBV27 and TRBJ2-3, with 8 bases aligning to TRBD2. The germline CDR1 and CDR2 sequences are MNHEY and SMNVEV (reference sequence). V gave up 6 bases and J gave up 2 bases; unmatched junction bases: 7. The CDR3 spans 15 residues. The CDR3 nucleotides read TGTGCCAGCAGACTAGCGGATCTCTACACAGATACGCAGTATTTT. Encoded protein: CASRLADLYTDTQYF.

This chain joins TRBV6-6 and TRBJ1-5; possible D gene TRBD1, 6 bases. This CDR3 has 15 amino acids. Trimming stripped 7 bases from V and 0 bases from J, with 13 bases between. CDR1 MNHNY and CDR2 SVGAGI come from the germline V gene (reference sequence). CDR3 sequence: CASNSEGGSNQPQHF. CDR3 sequence (DNA): TGTGCCAGCAATAGTGAGGGGGGTAGCAATCAGCCCCAGCATTTT.

The J gene is TRBJ2-3, the V gene TRBV2, with 8 bases that match TRBD1. The V gene end was trimmed by 1 base and the J gene end by 4 bases; junction bases not matched to a gene: 4. The CDR3 is 15 residues long. The germline V gene encodes CDR1 SNHLY and CDR2 FYNNEI. The DNA for the CDR3 is TGTGCCAGCAGTGAAGGGCCGGGACAGGCAGATACGCAGTATTTT. This sequence encodes CASSEGPGQADTQYF.

This clonotype occurred a few times. The chain couples TRBV9 to TRBJ2-1, with D possibly TRBD2 on 7 matching bases. The germline V and J ends were trimmed by 0 bases and 10 bases, with 11 bases remaining between them. This CDR3 region has 13 residues. In germline, CDR1 is SGDLS, CDR2 YYNGEE. For the CDR3, the DNA is TGTGCCAGCAGCGTAGCGGGCGGGGGCGAGCAGTTCTTC. Translating gives CASSVAGGGEQFF.

This clonotype was found once. The chain joins TRBV10-3 to TRBJ2-6, with D hard to call. The CDR3 is 16 amino acids. V dropped 1 base and J dropped 4 bases, with 11 bases sitting between them. Germline V gene lookup returns CDR1 ENHRY and CDR2 SYGVKD. The CDR3 DNA reads as TGTGCCATCAGTGAGTTAGACCCCAAGGGGGCCAACGTCCTGACTTTC. Amino acid sequence: CAISELDPKGANVLTF.

Only a few counts were recorded for this clonotype. The chain couples TRBV2 to TRBJ1-2; 10 bases align to TRBD1. V lost 8 bases, J lost 2 bases, and 8 bases stayed unmatched. The CDR3 loop spans 15 amino acids. Germline loops: CDR1 SNHLY, CDR2 FYNNEI. The CDR3 DNA is TGTGCCAGCCCCCGAGACAGGGGGCCGAACTATGGCTACACCTTC. This codes for CASPRDRGPNYGYTF.

The sample holds many counts of this clonotype. This CDR3 reads CASSPRQEITF. CDR3 in DNA: TGTGCCAGCAGCCCTAGACAGGAGATCACCTTC. J is TRBJ1-2 and V is TRBV12-3 or TRBV12-4; maybe TRBD1 (6 bases). Trimming took 6 bases from V and 13 from J, leaving 15 bases between them. The CDR3 length is 11 residues.

The rearrangement joins TRBV12-5 to TRBJ2-2, with D possibly matching TRBD2 (7 bases). The CDR3 has 16 residues. Germline-derived CDR1 and CDR2 are LGHNT and FRNRAP. The V gene lost 6 bases and the J gene lost 0 bases, with 14 bases spanning the gap. The CDR3 reads CASGFRGASNTGELFF. In nucleotides, the CDR3 is TGTGCTAGTGGGTTCCGGGGGGCGTCGAACACCGGGGAGCTGTTTTTT.

CDR3 sequence reads: CASSERLAGRETQYF. In DNA form, the CDR3 reads TGTGCCAGCAGTGAACGACTAGCGGGAAGGGAGACCCAGTACTTC. The chain carries TRBV6-5 and TRBJ2-5; TRBD2 matches 11 bases. This CDR3 has 15 amino acids. With 5 bases clipped from V and 5 bases from J, the junction kept 7 bases outside the gene matches. Germline V gene lookup returns CDR1 MNHEY and CDR2 SVGAGI.

Regarding this clonotype: A much larger clone lies a single base off, so this may be a read error. This sequence joins TRBV7-8 and TRBJ2-4; D is undetermined. Germline V lookup: CDR1 SGHVS, CDR2 FQNEAQ. The CDR3 is 16 residues long. Here the CDR3 reads CANSLTRMLAKNIQYF. The CDR3 region has the DNA TGTGCCAACAGCTTAACCCGAATGTTGGCCAAAAACATTCAGTACTTC.

The rearrangement links TRBV19 to TRBJ2-1; D possibly corresponds to TRBD2 (7 bases). The V and J ends lost 5 bases and 3 bases respectively, with 14 bases between them. Germline V gives CDR1 LNHDA, CDR2 SQIVND (reference sequence). The CDR3 has 15 residues. The CDR3 DNA reads TGTGCCAGTAGTGCTCGCGGGGGCGTCTACAATGAGCAGTTCTTC. It translates to CASSARGGVYNEQFF.